The 19 T cell receptor beta chains given below trace back to one sample, sequenced in a study of early T cells in non-severe SARS-CoV-2 infection. A single record per CDR3 protein comes from TCRdb applying MiXCR to the 5' RACE reads. The sample carries around 59,000 distinct CDR3 sequences, 8% to 9% recorded once. Specimen: whole blood. The source is an adult who was a healthcare worker with PCR-confirmed SARS-CoV-2 infection or an uninfected control (not recorded which).

This clonotype has a handful of counts. The chain recombines TRBV7-8 with TRBJ1-2; weak D call: TRBD1 (6 bases). From germline, CDR1 is SGHVS and CDR2 FQNEAQ. This CDR3 spans 16 amino acids. Trimming left V 1 base short and J 3 bases short, with 15 bases between. The CDR3 reads CASSLGRDMLYYGYTF. CDR3 DNA: TGTGCCAGCAGCTTAGGCCGGGACATGCTGTACTATGGCTACACCTTC.

This clonotype was picked up many times. The V call is TRBV27, the J call TRBJ1-2, with D tentatively TRBD1 (5 bases). CDR3 length equals 12 residues. The germline CDR1 and CDR2 sequences are MNHEY and SMNVEV (reference sequence). V dropped 8 bases and J dropped 4 bases, with 11 bases sitting between them. CDR3 loop: CASREGPYGYTF. Here the CDR3 DNA reads TGTGCCAGCCGGGAGGGACCCTATGGCTACACCTTC.

The rearrangement uses TRBV5-1 and TRBJ2-4; D unresolved. Germline V gene data show CDR1 as SGHRS and CDR2 as YFSETQ. The ends were cut back, 0 bases at V and 2 bases at J, with 6 bases in the middle. CDR3 length: 14 amino acids. The CDR3 region is CASSLGGPKNIQYF. In DNA, the CDR3 is TGCGCCAGCAGCTTGGGAGGACCCAAAAACATTCAGTACTTC.

The V gene is TRBV7-2, the J gene TRBJ1-1, with 7 bases fitting TRBD1. Germline loops: CDR1 SGHTA, CDR2 FQGNSA. There are 15 residues in the CDR3. Trimming removed 5 bases from V and 6 bases from J; junction bases left unmatched: 12. In DNA, the CDR3 is TGTGCCAGCAGCCCAGGGGGGGCCGTAGCCTCTGAAGCTTTCTTT. As protein: CASSPGGAVASEAFF.

This clonotype came up many times. This chain uses TRBV28 with TRBJ2-3, with D perhaps TRBD1 (5 bases). V shed 2 bases and J shed 4 bases, with 7 bases lying between them. CDR1 MDHEN and CDR2 SYDVKM come from the germline V gene. This CDR3 comprises 13 residues. The CDR3 nucleotides are TGTGCCAGCAGTTTAAGGGGATCAGATACGCAGTATTTT. It encodes CASSLRGSDTQYF.

The chain has TRBV5-1 and TRBJ2-2; D perhaps matches TRBD2 (6 bases). This CDR3 is 15 amino acids long. The V end was cut by 5 bases, the J end by 2 bases, with 13 bases between. Germline V gene lookup returns CDR1 SGHRS and CDR2 YFSETQ. The CDR3 DNA is TGCGCCAGCAGTCCCTCAGCGGGCAACACCGGGGAGCTGTTTTTT. The encoded protein is CASSPSAGNTGELFF.

This clonotype has at least ten counts. V gene TRBV20-1 combines with J gene TRBJ2-1; 13 bases map to TRBD2. The CDR3 is made up of 16 amino acids. Trimming at V came to 0 bases and at J to 9 bases, leaving 8 bases not matched to a gene. Germline CDR1 DFQATT, CDR2 SNEGSKA (reference sequence). CDR3 region: CSARDYTSGRVFEQFF. The CDR3 DNA reads as TGCAGTGCTAGAGATTATACTAGCGGGAGGGTTTTTGAGCAGTTCTTC.

This clonotype appeared many times. This chain joins TRBV7-3 and TRBJ2-2, with D maybe TRBD1 (6 bases). The V end was cut by 1 base, the J end by 5 bases, with 11 bases between. Germline V gene lookup returns CDR1 SGHTA and CDR2 FQGTGA. This CDR3 has 15 residues. CDR3 amino acids: CASSLIAQGTGELFF. As DNA, the CDR3 is TGTGCCAGCAGCTTAATTGCACAGGGAACCGGGGAGCTGTTTTTT.

This clonotype was counted ten times or more. The chain couples TRBV20-1 to TRBJ2-1, with D hard to call. From germline, CDR1 is DFQATT and CDR2 SNEGSKA (reference sequence). The V end was cut by 4 bases, the J end by 11 bases, with 30 bases between. This CDR3 has 17 residues. DNA of the CDR3: TGCAGTGCTATCTGGCCCCTAAACGTCTTGGCTGACTTTCAGCAGTTCTTC. Translating it yields CSAIWPLNVLADFQQFF.

This clonotype was counted a few times. This rearrangement joins TRBV20-1 to TRBJ2-3; 7 bases are a match to TRBD2. Trimming cost V 0 bases and J 4 bases; bases outside gene matches: 7. This CDR3 has 15 residues. The V gene's germline CDR1 is DFQATT and CDR2 SNEGSKA (reference sequence). The CDR3 region has the DNA TGCAGTGCTAGAGACTATCGACTAGCCTCAGATACGCAGTATTTT. Translation: CSARDYRLASDTQYF.

This clonotype occurred many times. V and J are TRBV6-1 and TRBJ1-2; TRBD1 aligns across 10 bases. This CDR3 comprises 16 residues. Germline lookup yields CDR1 MNHNS and CDR2 SASEGT. V lost 6 bases, J lost 7 bases, and 14 bases stayed unmatched. CDR3 DNA sequence: TGTGCCAGCAGGACAACGGGACAGGGGATGATCGGTGGCTACACCTTC. Translating it yields CASRTTGQGMIGGYTF.

This clonotype showed up just a few times. The chain employs TRBV14 and TRBJ1-1; no firm D call. Germline-derived CDR1 and CDR2 are SGHDN and FVKESK. V lost 4 bases and J 1 base, leaving 7 bases between the germline ends. CDR3 length equals 13 residues. The CDR3 region is CASSREQNTEAFF. CDR3 sequence (DNA): TGTGCCAGCAGCCGAGAGCAGAACACTGAAGCTTTCTTT.

There are a few counts of this clonotype. This chain joins TRBV28 and TRBJ1-5; no reliable D call. Germline CDR1 is MDHEN and CDR2 is SYDVKM. The CDR3 covers 12 residues. Deletions cut 3 bases from V and 5 bases from J, with 5 bases between. In DNA, the CDR3 is TGTGCCAGCAGTTTGATCCATCAGCCCCAGCATTTT. Encoded protein: CASSLIHQPQHF.

The chain is built from TRBV12-3 or TRBV12-4 and TRBJ1-1; 7 nucleotides agree with TRBD1. Losses at the gene ends were 4 bases for V and 0 bases for J; bases not matched to a gene: 5. The CDR3 covers 15 residues. The CDR3 loop is CASSSSDRMNTEAFF. The CDR3 DNA follows: TGTGCCAGCAGTTCCTCGGACAGGATGAACACTGAAGCTTTCTTT.

This clonotype was observed many times. This chain connects TRBV29-1 to TRBJ2-3; TRBD2 matches at 9 bases. Germline CDR1 SQVTM, CDR2 ANQGSEA. With V trimmed by 5 bases and J by 4 bases, 7 bases remained unmatched. The CDR3 runs to 14 residues. CDR3 loop: CSVRLAGAADTQYF. CDR3 nucleotides: TGCAGCGTTCGTTTAGCGGGAGCGGCAGATACGCAGTATTTT.

The CDR3 DNA is TGTGCCACCAGTGGGACTAGCGGGAGGTACAATGAGCAGTTCTTC. It is translated as CATSGTSGRYNEQFF. The chain is built from TRBV24-1 and TRBJ2-1; TRBD2 aligns across 14 bases. Germline V gene data show CDR1 as KGHDR and CDR2 as SFDVKD. This CDR3 spans 15 amino acids. V dropped 5 bases and J dropped 4; count of bases not matched to a gene: 0.

This clonotype has at least ten counts. V is TRBV7-2 and J is TRBJ2-1; TRBD2 matches 7 bases. Looked up from germline, CDR1 is SGHTA and CDR2 is FQGNSA. V lost 5 bases and J lost 5; bases outside the gene matches: 15. The CDR3 totals 17 residues. CDR3 protein: CASSLRGSSGGDNEQFF. The CDR3 DNA reads as TGTGCCAGCAGCCTACGGGGTTCTAGCGGAGGGGACAATGAGCAGTTCTTC.

V gene TRBV7-2 combines with J gene TRBJ2-6; TRBD1 might be the D (5 bases). The length of the CDR3 is 16 residues. Germline values: CDR1 SGHTA, CDR2 FQGNSA. V lost 7 bases to trimming and J lost 0 bases, with 13 bases between them. CDR3 in DNA: TGTGCCAGCATAAGACAGCCCCTCTCTGGGGCCAACGTCCTGACTTTC. It translates to CASIRQPLSGANVLTF.

The rearrangement links TRBV28 to TRBJ1-5; D gene unclear. The germline gives CDR1 MDHEN, CDR2 SYDVKM. The CDR3 consists of 12 residues. Between the trimmed V and J ends, which lost 7 bases and 7 bases, there was a span of 11 bases. CDR3 sequence: CASISTRQPQHF. CDR3 sequence (DNA): TGTGCCAGCATCTCCACGCGGCAGCCCCAGCATTTT. The whole variable domain, remainder taken from reference TRBV28 and TRBJ1-5, is DVKVTQSSRYLVKRTGEKVFLECVQDMDHENMFWYRQDPGLGLRLIYFSYDVKMKEKGDIPEGYSVSREKKERFSLILESASTNQTSMYLCASISTRQPQHFGDGTRLSIL.